This T cell receptor (beta chain) derives from a study of T cells in Graves' hyperthyroidism and ophthalmopathy. This clonotype was seen a handful of times. Its antigen is unidentified. It was RNA transcripts that yielded the amplified TCR beta CDR3 regions. First-round RT-PCR with HTBI primers amplified the TCR CDR3 region. In TCRdb, the multiplex PCR reads were re-called with MiXCR into one record per CDR3 protein. The sample lists around 700,000 distinct CDR3 sequences; over 15% were seen once. The V and J ends lost 0 bases and 8 bases respectively, with 17 bases between them. The CDR3 consists of 16 residues. Germline V gene data show CDR1 as DFQATT and CDR2 as SNEGSKA (reference sequence). Points from the study as a whole: Most clonotypes expanded in the thyroid (above 0.001) were also present in blood.

Disease duration under 2 months; hyperthyroidism patients were aged 18 to 65. Used for diagnoses were clinical symptoms, serum thyroxine and TRAb, thyroid ultrasound and orbital computed tomography. Extraction of PBMCs used 8.5 to 10 ml of fresh peripheral blood. V is TRBV20-1 and J is TRBJ1-6, with D possibly TRBD1 on 5 matching bases. Sequenced material: blood. This TCR was sampled from a woman between 50 and 59 years old with Graves' hyperthyroidism that later progressed to Graves' ophthalmopathy. The CDR3 bases are TGCAGTGCTAGAGATTCCGGACAAGGGTTTTATTCACCCCTCCACTTT. It translates to CSARDSGQGFYSPLHF.